The present T cell receptor beta chain was sequenced within a study of cytomegalovirus exposure and HLA in healthy donors. PCR primers comprised 60 Vbeta and 13 Jbeta primers. Using immunoSEQ multiplex PCR, the repertoire was profiled, and TCRdb retains in-frame clones only, with some absent. The data contain roughly 89,000 clones, roughly 79% of them singletons. This CDR3 comprises 17 residues. The germline CDR1 and CDR2 sequences are MDHEN and SYDVKM. V trimming: 6 bases; J trimming: 1 base; junction bases outside the gene matches: 7. The clonotype was recovered from a woman aged 25 to 45 in good health and CMV-seronegative. This chain joins TRBV28 and TRBJ2-2, with 11 positions matching TRBD2. The source material was PBMCs. CDR3: CASREPSGRLNTGELFF. In DNA form, the CDR3 reads TGTGCCAGCAGGGAGCCTAGCGGGAGGCTGAACACCGGGGAGCTGTTTTTT.